The present T cell receptor beta chain was sequenced within a study of blood T cell repertoires in COVID-19. Turning to the study itself: Whether acute or convalescent, the COVID-19 samples came from the United States, Italy and Spain. PBMCs, B-cell-depleted T cells, or T cells were the source of the cDNA or gDNA that made up the material.

In the authors' methods: For nucleated cells, counts were estimated from reference gene primer amplification. Sequenced by immunoSEQ multiplex PCR; TCRdb stores in-frame clones only, minus some. The V and J calls and clone size are taken from that table; D and trimming were inferred from the DNA. The sample carries tens of thousands of clones, 80% recorded once. The CDR3 covers 18 residues. The germline V gene encodes CDR1 SGHRS and CDR2 YFSETQ. V lost 0 bases to trimming and J lost 8 bases, with 25 bases between them. Sequences were obtained from peripheral blood. The chain links TRBV5-1 to TRBJ2-3; possibly TRBD1 for D (6 bases). The clonotype originates from a woman aged 70-85 years with acute or convalescent COVID-19. CDR3 DNA: TGCGCCAGCAGCTTGGCCCCTACAGGGTTAAGGTTTGGGGGTACGCAGTATTTT. It translates to CASSLAPTGLRFGGTQYF.